These T cell receptor beta chains were read from a single sample in a study of monozygotic twins with inflammatory bowel disease. TCRdb reprocessed the 5' RACE reads; each CDR3 protein has one entry and no DNA is given. Its clone listing holds approximately 390,000 distinct CDR3 sequences. The sequenced sample consisted of blood. The receptors here all came from a human donor with ulcerative colitis or Crohn's disease, or a healthy co-twin of an affected twin (not recorded which). Both conserved end residues are part of each CDR3. Each record gives: V gene, J gene, CDR3 protein.

TRBV28	TRBJ1-5	CASNIQVSPRQPQHF
TRBV6-5	TRBJ1-1	CASSYGSSNTEAFF
TRBV11-2	TRBJ2-3	CASSLDLASGKYF
TRBV18	TRBJ1-6	CASSPVGRPSGSPLHF
TRBV12-3/TRBV12-4	TRBJ2-7	CASRPGGSGTYEQYF
TRBV6-5	TRBJ2-1	CASSYSSPSGVYNEQFF
TRBV5-4	TRBJ2-7	CASSAASGGYEQYF
TRBV12-3/TRBV12-4	TRBJ2-5	CASGGTGGRGETQYF
TRBV7-8	TRBJ1-5	CASSFQSRSNQPQHF
TRBV11-2	TRBJ1-1	CASSLGIQGLGTEAFF
TRBV4-3	TRBJ2-7	CASSQDREGEQYF
TRBV5-8	TRBJ1-2	CASSLGRRPGYTF
TRBV6-1	TRBJ2-2	CASTRAQGANGELFF
TRBV10-3	TRBJ2-7	CAISESGRDEQYF
TRBV5-1	TRBJ2-7	CASSLGSTEDEQYF
TRBV5-4	TRBJ2-7	CASSHRTKYEQYF
TRBV5-1	TRBJ2-1	CASSSGQYNEQFF
TRBV10-3	TRBJ2-1	CASSGGQIGNEQFF
TRBV15	TRBJ2-1	CATSRIQGVYNEQFF
TRBV5-1	TRBJ2-5	CASSLRPASGSGGETQYF
TRBV7-2	TRBJ2-3	CASSGLSDRGRSYF
TRBV4-3	TRBJ1-2	CASSLEARGKGTF
TRBV5-1	TRBJ1-2	CASSLLQGSGYTF
TRBV3-1	TRBJ2-1	CASSQDPPGREQFF
TRBV20-1	TRBJ2-5	CSASSRFAGGQETQYF